Shown below are 9 T cell receptor beta chains from a single sample sequenced in a study of T cells in Graves' hyperthyroidism and ophthalmopathy. It was RNA transcripts that yielded the amplified TCR beta CDR3 regions. Primed by the HTBI set, a first-round RT-PCR was run on the TCR CDR3. From the multiplex PCR reads, TCRdb called clonotypes with MiXCR, one entry per CDR3 protein. The table records over 550,000 distinct CDR3 sequences, about a sixth of them present only once. Sample: blood. The receptors shown here come from a woman aged 18-35 years with Graves' hyperthyroidism.

This clonotype has only a few counts. V gene TRBV4-3 combines with J gene TRBJ2-2; D remains ambiguous. The CDR3 length is 16 residues. V lost 0 bases and J 7 bases, leaving 15 bases between the germline ends. Germline values: CDR1 LGHNA, CDR2 YSLEER. As DNA, the CDR3 is TGCGCCAGCAGCCAAGATCTATCAGATCGGGTCGGGGAGCTGTTTTTT. It encodes CASSQDLSDRVGELFF.

This clonotype was seen at least ten times. V gene TRBV3-1 combines with J gene TRBJ1-2; unclear D gene. V was trimmed by 5 bases and J by 5 bases, leaving 6 bases between them. This CDR3 has 11 amino acids. Germline CDR1 LGHDT, CDR2 YNNKEL (reference sequence). The CDR3 nucleotides are TGTGCCAGCAGCGAGAATTATGGCTACACCTTC. Residues: CASSENYGYTF.

This clonotype was picked up many times. V usage is TRBV28 and J usage is TRBJ2-1, with TRBD1 matching 11 bases. Germline-derived CDR1 and CDR2 are MDHEN and SYDVKM. Unmatched junction bases numbered 18, after V lost 6 bases and J lost 5 bases. This CDR3 has 19 residues. The CDR3 DNA follows: TGTGCCAGCAGGCTCCTTTGGACAGGGGGCGTTTCTCCCCACAATGAGCAGTTCTTC. Its translation: CASRLLWTGGVSPHNEQFF.

This clonotype was counted between two and nine times. The rearrangement links TRBV7-2 to TRBJ1-5, with TRBD1 matching over 8 bases. The CDR3 sequence is 18 residues long. The junction had 7 bases not matched to a gene; V was cut back by 0 bases and J by 0 bases. Germline V gives CDR1 SGHTA, CDR2 FQGNSA. CDR3 nucleotide sequence: TGTGCCAGCAGCTTAGCGATCAGGGGGCAGAATAGCAATCAGCCCCAGCATTTT. It encodes CASSLAIRGQNSNQPQHF.

This clonotype was detected ten times or more. The chain links TRBV13 to TRBJ1-1, with a tentative D call TRBD1 (6 bases). CDR3 length equals 13 residues. Trimming left V 4 bases short and J 9 bases short, with 15 bases between. Germline assignment: CDR1 PRHDT and CDR2 FYEKMQ (reference sequence). CDR3 residues: CASSSTGSGQAFF. Here the CDR3 DNA reads TGTGCCAGCAGCTCCACAGGGTCGGGGCAAGCTTTCTTT.

This clonotype was detected many times. The V gene is TRBV20-1, the J gene TRBJ2-7; the match to TRBD2 covers 11 bases. This CDR3 spans 14 amino acids. Germline loops: CDR1 DFQATT, CDR2 SNEGSKA (reference sequence). With V trimmed by 5 bases and J by 2 bases, 5 bases remained unmatched. The CDR3 sequence is CSALTSGRPYEQYF. The CDR3 DNA reads as TGCAGTGCTTTAACTAGCGGGAGACCCTACGAGCAGTACTTC.

This clonotype was detected many times. The J gene is TRBJ1-6, the V gene TRBV28; D is unresolved. The germline V and J ends were trimmed by 2 bases and 0 bases, with 14 bases remaining between them. Germline lookup yields CDR1 MDHEN and CDR2 SYDVKM. This CDR3 spans 18 amino acids. The CDR3 DNA follows: TGTGCCAGCAGTTTAGGTCCTGGCGGCGGCTCCTATAATTCACCCCTCCACTTT. This sequence encodes CASSLGPGGGSYNSPLHF.

The J gene is TRBJ1-2, the V gene TRBV13; TRBD1 matches at 7 bases. J was trimmed by 3 bases and V by 5 bases; bases with no gene match: 15. This CDR3 region has 17 residues. From germline, CDR1 is PRHDT and CDR2 FYEKMQ (reference sequence). CDR3 sequence (DNA): TGTGCCAGCAGCCTCTCCCATCAGGGGGTTTTTTACTATGGCTACACCTTC. Amino acids: CASSLSHQGVFYYGYTF.

This clonotype was counted ten times or more. The chain employs TRBV12-3 or TRBV12-4 and TRBJ1-2; D is unclear. V lost 2 bases, J lost 0 bases, and 10 bases lay in between. The CDR3 covers 15 residues. CDR3 protein: CASSLIGPANYGYTF. DNA of the CDR3: TGTGCCAGCAGTTTAATAGGGCCCGCTAACTATGGCTACACCTTC.